This TCR beta chain was retrieved from a study of blood T cell repertoires in COVID-19. The length of the CDR3 is 13 residues. Deletions cut 5 bases from V and 5 bases from J, with 10 bases between. Per germline, CDR1 MDHEN and CDR2 SYDVKM. This table comes from immunoSEQ multiplex PCR, and its TCRdb copy is limited to in-frame clones, with some not included. The sample holds about 81,000 clones; roughly 80% are singletons and the top ten take approximately 4.4%. This sequence was found in a woman aged 45-59 years with acute or convalescent COVID-19. This chain links TRBV28 with TRBJ1-5; D is unclear. The sample consisted of peripheral blood. CDR3 coding DNA: TGTGCCAGCAGTCGGGGTCGGTATCAGCCCCAGCATTTT. This sequence encodes CASSRGRYQPQHF.